The clone carrying this T cell receptor (beta chain) was counted between two and nine times. These data are taken from a study of identical twins. Using its own MiXCR run on the 5' RACE reads, TCRdb lists one record per CDR3 protein. The data hold around 490,000 distinct CDR3 sequences, with more than 20% observed a single time. Every sampled donor was Caucasian and healthy. CDR1 and CDR2 from the germline V gene are SGHAT and FQNNGV. This CDR3 has 14 amino acids. V lost 5 bases and J lost 3, with 12 bases in between. The same sample was also studied in work on yellow fever vaccine responses in identical twins.

What was sequenced was CD4+ T cells sorted from blood. This chain uses TRBV11-2 with TRBJ2-3; possibly TRBD2 for D (6 bases). The receptor comes from a young woman in good health. The CDR3 is CASSHQGLTDTQYF. The CDR3 DNA follows: TGTGCCAGCAGCCACCAAGGACTAACAGATACGCAGTATTTT. The full variable domain, with the rest looked up from reference TRBV11-2 and TRBJ2-3, is EAGVAQSPRYKIIEKRQSVAFWCNPISGHATLYWYQQILGQGPKLLIQFQNNGVVDDSQLPKDRFSAERLKGVDSTLKIQPAKLEDSAVYLCASSHQGLTDTQYFGPGTRLTVL.